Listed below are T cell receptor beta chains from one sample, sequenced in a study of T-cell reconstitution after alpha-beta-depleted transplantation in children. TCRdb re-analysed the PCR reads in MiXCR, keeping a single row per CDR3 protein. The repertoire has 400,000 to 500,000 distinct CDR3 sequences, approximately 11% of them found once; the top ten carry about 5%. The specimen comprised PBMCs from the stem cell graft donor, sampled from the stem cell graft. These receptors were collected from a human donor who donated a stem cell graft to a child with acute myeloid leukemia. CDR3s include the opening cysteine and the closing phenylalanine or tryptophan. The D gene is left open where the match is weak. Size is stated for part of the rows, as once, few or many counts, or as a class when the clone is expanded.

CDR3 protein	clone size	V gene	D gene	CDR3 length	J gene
CASSKDREAFF	few	TRBV7-9	-	11	TRBJ1-1
CAWSGRLQETQYF	-	TRBV30	-	13	TRBJ2-5
CSVFSGTGHHGYTF	few	TRBV29-1	TRBD1	14	TRBJ1-2
CASSPVRGFYNEQFF	-	TRBV12-3/TRBV12-4	-	15	TRBJ2-1
CASSLESGREQYF	-	TRBV5-1	-	13	TRBJ2-7
CASSPTPGAGELFF	many	TRBV5-6	-	14	TRBJ2-2
CASRVRGNTEAFF	many	TRBV6-1	-	13	TRBJ1-1
CASTTGTGGLPGELFF	few	TRBV6-5	TRBD1	16	TRBJ2-2
CASSWGPPYEQYF	-	TRBV7-3	-	13	TRBJ2-7
CSARGSAKNIQYF	many	TRBV20-1	-	13	TRBJ2-4
CSARSGRSNQPQHF	-	TRBV20-1	-	14	TRBJ1-5
CASSQVSLVGDVEKLFF	-	TRBV4-1	-	17	TRBJ1-4
CASSPGGTSSNEQFF	-	TRBV11-2	TRBD2	15	TRBJ2-1
CASSDRLASSYNEQFF	few	TRBV25-1	TRBD2	16	TRBJ2-1
CASSYGHNSNQPQHF	few	TRBV6-2/TRBV6-3	-	15	TRBJ1-5
CASAGNPEAFF	-	TRBV5-6	-	11	TRBJ1-1
CASRSTGMETQYF	-	TRBV6-1	-	13	TRBJ2-5
CASSIMLRYEQYF	-	TRBV19	-	13	TRBJ2-7
CASSLRQGAAGNTIYF	few	TRBV5-5	TRBD1	16	TRBJ1-3
CASSLPGLAGGPARNEQFF	few	TRBV5-1	TRBD2	19	TRBJ2-1
CSAFKREGTYNEQFF	few	TRBV20-1	TRBD2	15	TRBJ2-1
CSVEDPPAGQGLETQYF	many	TRBV29-1	TRBD1	17	TRBJ2-5
CASSLVGTVEETQYF	few	TRBV7-2	TRBD1	15	TRBJ2-5
CASSRAGGLQETQYF	few	TRBV19	TRBD2	15	TRBJ2-5
CSARTGTSGVYNEQFF	-	TRBV20-1	TRBD2	16	TRBJ2-1
CASTKQRDQPQHF	few	TRBV21-1	-	13	TRBJ1-5
CASMEGGRQYF	many	TRBV27	-	11	TRBJ2-3
CASSLTTVGTGGFYEQYF	-	TRBV5-6	TRBD1	18	TRBJ2-7
CASSSQGQSTDTQYF	few	TRBV5-1	-	15	TRBJ2-3
CATSRDLRHEQYF	few	TRBV15	-	13	TRBJ2-7
CSARAQTGTSEFGTFYEQYF	-	TRBV20-1	TRBD2	20	TRBJ2-7
CSARVPGYTDTQYF	once	TRBV20-1	-	14	TRBJ2-3
CAISEDPNEQFF	few	TRBV10-3	-	12	TRBJ2-1
CSVGTSGTGGAQYF	-	TRBV29-1	TRBD2	14	TRBJ2-5
CASSHSGGNEQFF	-	TRBV3-1	TRBD1	13	TRBJ2-1
CASSYRVGSGANVLTF	many	TRBV25-1	-	16	TRBJ2-6
CSAKAQNRGPGGYAF	-	TRBV20-1	TRBD1	15	TRBJ1-2
CASSLDGFSAGELFF	-	TRBV5-1	-	15	TRBJ2-2
CASSEYWGSTDTQYF	-	TRBV25-1	-	15	TRBJ2-3
CASSLDVDGPDEQYF	-	TRBV7-2	-	15	TRBJ2-7
CASSLGPSGGNYNEQFF	few	TRBV5-1	TRBD2	17	TRBJ2-1
CATSRGKGYEQYF	few	TRBV15	-	13	TRBJ2-7